One sample yielded the 27 T cell receptor beta chains listed below, sequenced in a study of blood T cell repertoires in COVID-19 (dated by TCRdb to the early 2020s). Library method: the immunoSEQ multiplex PCR assay. Sourced from immuneACCESS, this table was stored by TCRdb with only in-frame sequences that have V and J called. A share of the clones is absent; for the studies checked, an unresolved V gene accounts for under half, and the remainder has no known explanation. The sample includes around 160,000 clones, with about four fifths observed a single time. Less than 4% of the sample is held by the ten biggest clonotypes. Sequenced sample: PBMCs or T cells enriched from blood (not recorded which). Receptors were obtained from a woman aged 60-75 years who had recovered from COVID-19.

This clone came up a few times. V gene TRBV9 combines with J gene TRBJ2-2; no clear D. Germline V lookup: CDR1 SGDLS, CDR2 YYNGEE. The germline V and J ends were trimmed by 3 bases and 1 base, with 7 bases remaining between them. CDR3 length: 14 amino acids. This CDR3 is CASSAPQNTGELFF. The DNA for the CDR3 is TGTGCCAGCAGCGCACCACAGAACACCGGGGAGCTGTTTTTT.

The gene calls are TRBV27 and TRBJ2-2; 9 positions agree with TRBD1. The V and J ends lost 7 bases and 6 bases, in that order; junction bases with no gene match: 3. Germline V gene sequence: CDR1 MNHEY, CDR2 SMNVEV (reference sequence). The CDR3 totals 13 residues. CDR3 protein: CASTRQGAGELFF. The CDR3 nucleotides read TGTGCCAGCACCAGACAGGGGGCCGGGGAGCTGTTTTTT.

The chain has TRBV10-3 and TRBJ1-1, with 8 bases fitting TRBD1. CDR1 and CDR2 (germline): ENHRY, SYGVKD. V dropped 7 bases and J dropped 3; count of bases not matched to a gene: 7. This CDR3 comprises 14 residues. The CDR3 protein is CAIKSGGGDTEAFF. CDR3 nucleotides: TGTGCCATCAAATCAGGGGGCGGTGACACTGAAGCTTTCTTT.

The chain recombines TRBV18 with TRBJ1-6; a weak D match, TRBD1 (5 bases). The V end lost 5 bases, the J end lost 1 base, and 15 bases lay between the germline ends. Germline V gene sequence: CDR1 KGHSH, CDR2 LQKENI. The CDR3 consists of 17 residues. Here the CDR3 DNA reads TGTGCCAGCTCATCATGGCCTAGGGGTTCCTATAATTCACCCCTCCACTTT. Translated, it gives CASSSWPRGSYNSPLHF.

This clone has just a few counts. The V and J genes are TRBV18 and TRBJ2-4; 9 nucleotides agree with TRBD2. From germline, CDR1 is KGHSH and CDR2 LQKENI. V dropped 2 bases and J dropped 3; count of bases not matched to a gene: 11. CDR3 length: 18 residues. CDR3 sequence: CASSPVSAGGSVKNIQYF. DNA of the CDR3: TGTGCCAGCTCACCAGTCTCAGCGGGGGGTTCGGTCAAAAACATTCAGTACTTC.

CDR3 amino acids: CAISEWGGTFQPQHF. The CDR3 DNA reads as TGTGCCATCAGTGAGTGGGGGGGGACTTTTCAGCCCCAGCATTTT. The chain combines TRBV10-3 with TRBJ1-5, with a tentative D call TRBD1 (5 bases). Germline V lookup: CDR1 ENHRY, CDR2 SYGVKD. Trimming removed 1 base from V and 6 bases from J, with 13 bases in between. The CDR3 is 15 residues long.

Points on this clone: At one boundary the junction diverges from the germline segment, which might be a read error. J is TRBJ2-3 and V is TRBV11-3; 7 bases map to TRBD1. Germline assignment: CDR1 SGHNT and CDR2 YENEEA. This CDR3 contains 15 residues. CDR3 sequence (DNA): TGTGCCAGCGCGAAGGGGGCCGGAGGCACAGATACGCAATATTTT. This sequence encodes CASAKGAGGTDTQYF.

The V and J genes are TRBV3-1 (or the pseudogene TRBV3-2) and TRBJ1-6, with TRBD1 as a possible D gene (6 bases). Germline V gene lookup returns CDR1 LGHDT and CDR2 YNNKEL (reference sequence). There are 15 residues in the CDR3. With 4 bases removed from V and 10 bases from J, the gap between germline ends came to 17 bases. The CDR3 loop is CASSRSLQGDSPLHF. The DNA of the CDR3 is TGTGCCAGCAGCCGCAGCTTACAGGGAGACTCACCCCTCCACTTT.

This clone came up once. The chain links TRBV21-1 to TRBJ1-1; TRBD1, the D gene given by the table, was not confirmed from the DNA. TRBV21-1 is a documented pseudogene. The CDR3 has 18 residues. The CDR3, as DNA: TGTGCCAGCAGCAAAATCAGACACTGGCAAGTAGGGAACACTGAAGCTTTCTTT. Translated: CASSKIRHWQVGNTEAFF.

This clone has just a few counts. The chain links TRBV27 to TRBJ1-2; a weak D match, TRBD1 (6 bases). This CDR3 region has 13 residues. Germline V gives CDR1 MNHEY, CDR2 SMNVEV (reference sequence). V lost 6 bases and J lost 4, with 12 bases in between. The DNA for the CDR3 is TGTGCCAGCAGCCAAACAGGGCTCTATGGCTACACCTTC. This codes for CASSQTGLYGYTF.

This clone has at least ten counts. The rearrangement uses TRBV29-1 and TRBJ1-2; D is possibly TRBD1 (6 bases). CDR3 size: 14 residues. CDR1 and CDR2 from the germline V gene are SQVTM and ANQGSEA. Deletions cut 1 base from V and 2 bases from J, with 11 bases between. The CDR3 loop reads CSVEVAGHNYGYTF. CDR3 in DNA: TGCAGCGTTGAAGTAGCGGGACACAACTATGGCTACACCTTC.

As DNA, the CDR3 is TGCAGCGCCAGTGATTCGGGAATGGGGGCTTATGGCTACACCTTC. This encodes CSASDSGMGAYGYTF. The chain combines TRBV29-1 with TRBJ1-2; the D gene is possibly TRBD1 (6 bases). Between the trimmed V and J ends, which lost 7 bases and 5 bases, there was a span of 23 bases. CDR1 SQVTM and CDR2 ANQGSEA come from the germline V gene. The length of the CDR3 is 15 residues.

The chain has TRBV27 and TRBJ1-2; D remains unclear. This CDR3 is 13 amino acids long. V lost 7 bases and J 6 bases, leaving 15 bases between the germline ends. Germline V gives CDR1 MNHEY, CDR2 SMNVEV (reference sequence). The CDR3 spells CASTPLTEHGYTF. The CDR3 DNA sequence: TGTGCCAGCACCCCCCTAACAGAACATGGCTACACCTTC.

This clone was observed a handful of times. The chain is built from TRBV2 and TRBJ1-5, with D perhaps matching TRBD1 (5 bases). Germline CDR1 is SNHLY and CDR2 is FYNNEI. The V and J ends lost 11 bases and 9 bases respectively, with 20 bases between them. CDR3 length: 13 residues. The CDR3 nucleotides are TGTGCCGGGTCCAGGGAGGCCCAGAGGCCCCAGCATTTT. Translating it yields CAGSREAQRPQHF. The full variable domain, its missing parts supplied by reference TRBV2 and TRBJ1-5, is EPEVTQTPSHQVTQMGQEVILRCVPISNHLYFYWYRQILGQKVEFLVSFYNNEISEKSEIFDDQFSVERPDGSNFTLKIRSTKLEDSAMYFCAGSREAQRPQHFGDGTRLSIL.

V is TRBV3-1 (or the pseudogene TRBV3-2) and J is TRBJ2-5; 9 bases map to TRBD2. This CDR3 contains 15 residues. Looked up from germline, CDR1 is LGHDT and CDR2 is YNNKEL (reference sequence). The V and J ends lost 3 bases and 1 base, in that order; junction bases with no gene match: 3. The CDR3 region has the DNA TGTGCCAGCAGCCACAGCGGGGGGCTCCAAGAGACCCAGTACTTC. This gives the protein CASSHSGGLQETQYF.

The rearrangement links TRBV19 to TRBJ2-1; 7 bases match TRBD1. The germline gives CDR1 LNHDA, CDR2 SQIVND (reference sequence). The V gene end was trimmed by 4 bases and the J gene end by 4 bases; junction bases not matched to a gene: 7. The CDR3 consists of 15 residues. CDR3 protein: CASSTSGTAYNEQFF. CDR3 nucleotides: TGTGCCAGTAGTACATCCGGGACAGCGTACAATGAGCAGTTCTTC.

This rearrangement joins TRBV19 to TRBJ2-7, with 8 bases fitting TRBD1. Germline V CDR1 and CDR2: LNHDA, SQIVND (reference sequence). Trimming cost V 0 bases and J 6 bases; bases outside gene matches: 7. This CDR3 comprises 15 residues. CDR3 sequence (DNA): TGTGCCAGTAGTATAGACTCAGGACAGGGTTTCGAGCAGTACTTC. Encoded protein: CASSIDSGQGFEQYF.

The rearrangement links TRBV4-1 to TRBJ2-7, with no clear D. This CDR3 contains 13 residues. CDR1 MGHRA and CDR2 YSYEKL come from the germline V gene. Trimming removed 0 bases from V and 4 bases from J, with 7 bases in between. This CDR3 reads CASSQDSGYEQYF. In DNA form, the CDR3 reads TGCGCCAGCAGCCAAGATTCCGGTTACGAGCAGTACTTC.

The V gene is TRBV14, the J gene TRBJ1-4, with 9 bases that match TRBD1. Germline-derived CDR1 and CDR2 are SGHDN and FVKESK. The ends lost 2 bases at V and 13 bases at J; junction bases unmatched: 20. The CDR3 runs 18 residues. CDR3 DNA sequence: TGTGCCAGCAGCCAACACGGAGGCGGGGACAGGGCTTCCGGAAGACTGTTTTTT. Its translation: CASSQHGGGDRASGRLFF. The full variable domain, with the rest looked up from reference TRBV14 and TRBJ1-4, is EAGVTQFPSHSVIEKGQTVTLRCDPISGHDNLYWYRRVMGKEIKFLLHFVKESKQDESGMPNNRFLAERTGGTYSTLKVQPAELEDSGVYFCASSQHGGGDRASGRLFFGSGTQLSVL.

This clone was detected a few times. The chain couples TRBV27 to TRBJ1-6, with 7 bases lining up with TRBD1. Germline CDR1 reads MNHEY; CDR2 reads SMNVEV (reference sequence). The CDR3 loop spans 15 amino acids. The junction had 10 bases not matched to a gene; V was cut back by 8 bases and J by 6 bases. CDR3 DNA sequence: TGTGCCAGCCGAACCCTGACAGGGAGTAATTCACCCCTCCACTTT. This encodes CASRTLTGSNSPLHF.

This sequence joins TRBV27 and TRBJ1-3; D is possibly TRBD1 (6 bases). V lost 0 bases, J lost 2 bases, and 11 bases lay in between. The CDR3 is made up of 16 amino acids. Germline values: CDR1 MNHEY, CDR2 SMNVEV (reference sequence). Here the CDR3 DNA reads TGTGCCAGCAGTTTATCGATGCCAGGGGCTGGAAACACCATATATTTT. Translation gives CASSLSMPGAGNTIYF.

This rearrangement joins TRBV19 to TRBJ1-5; 7 nucleotides line up with TRBD1. There are 14 residues in the CDR3. The V gene's germline CDR1 is LNHDA and CDR2 SQIVND (reference sequence). After removal of 4 bases from V and 2 bases from J, the junction contained 2 bases not matched to a gene. CDR3 loop: CASSTGTGNQPQHF. The DNA of the CDR3 is TGTGCCAGTAGTACCGGGACAGGCAATCAGCCCCAGCATTTT.

This rearrangement joins TRBV5-6 to TRBJ1-4, with D possibly being TRBD1 (6 bases). Looked up from germline, CDR1 is SGHDT and CDR2 is YYEEEE. The CDR3 runs to 15 residues. Trimming stripped 3 bases from V and 4 bases from J, with 13 bases between. For the CDR3, the DNA is TGTGCCAGCAGCTGGGTGACAGGCGGTAATGAAAAACTGTTTTTT. Translation gives CASSWVTGGNEKLFF.

The chain is built from TRBV19 and TRBJ1-1, with 10 nucleotides matching TRBD1. The CDR3 extends over 13 amino acids. V shed 7 bases and J 10 bases; nucleotides not matched to a gene: 9. The germline CDR1 and CDR2 sequences are LNHDA and SQIVND (reference sequence). The CDR3 spells CASKPGTGERAFF. The CDR3 DNA follows: TGTGCCAGTAAGCCGGGGACAGGGGAAAGAGCTTTCTTT.

The J gene is TRBJ2-7, the V gene TRBV2, with 11 bases lining up with TRBD1. The V segment lost 7 bases and the J segment 7 bases; nucleotides outside the gene matches: 12. This CDR3 contains 15 residues. From germline, CDR1 is SNHLY and CDR2 FYNNEI. As DNA, the CDR3 is TGTGCCAGCACTAGGGACAGGGGGGTACTTGGTGAGCAGTACTTC. It codes for CASTRDRGVLGEQYF.

V is TRBV24-1 and J is TRBJ1-5; the D is unclear. CDR3 length: 15 amino acids. The V end was cut by 5 bases, the J end by 2 bases, with 12 bases between. Germline V gives CDR1 KGHDR, CDR2 SFDVKD. As DNA, the CDR3 is TGTGCCACCAGTGTTCTCCGGGATCGCAATCAGCCCCAGCATTTT. Translation gives CATSVLRDRNQPQHF.

The chain joins TRBV11-2 to TRBJ2-1, with 10 bases aligning to TRBD1. The CDR3 extends over 15 amino acids. With V trimmed by 2 bases and J by 7 bases, 5 bases remained unmatched. The germline V gene has CDR1 SGHAT and CDR2 FQNNGV. The DNA for the CDR3 is TGTGCCAGCAGCTTATCGACAGGGGGCAAGAATGAGCAGTTCTTC. It codes for CASSLSTGGKNEQFF.